This T cell receptor (beta chain) was sequenced during a study of human T cells and chemical hapten exposure. The study's findings and limits: Sensitizing with DPC caused no change in TCRs above 1 in 1000 frequency.

This clonotype was observed at least ten times. The antigen is undetermined. The CDR3 is 14 residues long. Germline CDR1 and CDR2: SGHVS and FNYEAQ. Trimming pared 0 bases from V and 5 bases from J, leaving 8 bases between. Time point described: patch test 2, 6 weeks after DPC sensitization. Treatment meaning: therapeutic diphenylcyclopropenone sensitization with weekly scalp DPC. Per the authors' pipeline: Sample TCR counts, which ranged from roughly 23,224 to 750,000, had a median of approximately 94,000. Via MiXCR, TCRdb re-called the RACE reads, giving one row per CDR3 protein. V and J calls and clone size were set by TCRdb, not the authors. The sample includes about 84,000 distinct CDR3 sequences, 10% of them seen just once.

Sequencing used whole blood, obtained in connection with sensitization to the hapten diphenylcyclopropenone (DPC). This receptor was taken from a woman aged 45-59 years with alopecia areata. Some clones in this sample may be carry-over from other donors' samples. V and J are TRBV7-6 and TRBJ1-5; D possibly corresponds to TRBD1 (5 bases). The CDR3 spells CASSLAGGYQPQHF. The CDR3 region has the DNA TGTGCCAGCAGCTTAGCTGGGGGATATCAGCCCCAGCATTTT. The full variable domain, completed using reference TRBV7-6 and TRBJ1-5, is GAGVSQSPRYKVTKRGQDVALRCDPISGHVSLYWYRQALGQGPEFLTYFNYEAQQDKSGLPNDRFSAERPEGSISTLTIQRTEQRDSAMYRCASSLAGGYQPQHFGDGTRLSIL.